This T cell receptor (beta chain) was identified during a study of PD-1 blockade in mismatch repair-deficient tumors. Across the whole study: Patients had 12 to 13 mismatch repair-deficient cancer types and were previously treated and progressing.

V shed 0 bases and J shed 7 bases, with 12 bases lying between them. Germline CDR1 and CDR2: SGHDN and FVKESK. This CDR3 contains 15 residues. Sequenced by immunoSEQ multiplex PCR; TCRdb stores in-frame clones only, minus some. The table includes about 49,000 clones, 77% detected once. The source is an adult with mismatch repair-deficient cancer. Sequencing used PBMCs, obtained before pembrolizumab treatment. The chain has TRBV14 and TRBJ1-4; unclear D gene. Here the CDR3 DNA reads TGTGCCAGCAGCCAAGATGGCCTGCGGGTTGAAAAACTGTTTTTT. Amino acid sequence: CASSQDGLRVEKLFF.